This TCR beta chain was observed in a study of T-cell memory formation after mild COVID-19. The study, taken as a whole, reports: CD4+ bias marked clones expanding day 15 to 37, unlike balanced contracting clones. Some clones that responded were present in memory (sampled pre-infection), which suggests cross-reactive memory joined.

This clonotype has a single count. Its antigen is as yet unknown. TCRdb used MiXCR to reprocess the 5' RACE reads, holding one entry per CDR3 protein. The top ten clones hold about an eighth of a sample with some 210,000 distinct CDR3 sequences, about 27% of them seen once. The receptor was isolated from an adult woman who had mild COVID-19 (a few samples of this study predate the infection). Cell type and time point are not known. Sequenced sample: PBMCs or a T cell subset sorted from them (not recorded which).

The CDR3 DNA is TGCGCCAGCAGCCAAATGCCGGACAGGCGTGCGACTGAAGCTTTCTTT. Amino acid sequence: CASSQMPDRRATEAFF. The chain has TRBV4-1 and TRBJ1-1; 7 positions match TRBD1. CDR1 and CDR2 from the germline V gene are MGHRA and YSYEKL. V shed 2 bases, J shed 5 bases, and the junction held 11 bases outside the gene matches. The CDR3 runs 16 residues.